A selection of T cell receptor beta chains follows, all from one sample in a study of post-analysis software for immune sequencing data. TCRdb passed the PCR reads through MiXCR, listing each CDR3 protein once. The profile covers some 690,000 distinct CDR3 sequences, with approximately 30% appearing a single time and roughly 0.53% taken by the ten largest. Sequencing input: blood. All receptors derive from a girl under 18 with multiple sclerosis. Each CDR3 is given with its conserved first and last residue.

v_gene	j_gene	CDR3aa
TRBV25-1	TRBJ2-1	CASSEDRAFYNEQFF
TRBV5-6	TRBJ1-2	CASSPGTGGIGYTF
TRBV9	TRBJ2-5	CASSVGWNKETQYF
TRBV14	TRBJ2-7	CASSQVGSLAGVRSYEQYF
TRBV20-1	TRBJ1-1	CSVLDRGSTEAFF
TRBV4-1	TRBJ1-2	CASSRVGGAVDGYTF
TRBV11-2	TRBJ1-6	CASSLDLNLVESLHF
TRBV20-1	TRBJ1-2	CSASAGGNGYTF
TRBV11-1	TRBJ2-5	CASSIGTGVTFYETQYF
TRBV20-1	TRBJ2-1	CRRTVRIDEQFF
TRBV20-1	TRBJ1-2	CSATQKGQVVYGYTF
TRBV9	TRBJ1-2	CASSVATSGGDYTF
TRBV5-1	TRBJ2-1	CASSLRTGKYNEQFF
TRBV5-1	TRBJ1-1	CASSLLTGPPNTEAFF
TRBV12-3/TRBV12-4	TRBJ1-5	CASSFPRGNQPQHF
TRBV5-1	TRBJ2-1	CASSLAGTSELQFF
TRBV7-2	TRBJ1-6	CASSLGGSSYNSPLHF
TRBV29-1	TRBJ2-2	CSVPHGGGRSGELFF
TRBV20-1	TRBJ2-2	CSAWDRVSGELFF
TRBV20-1	TRBJ2-1	CSARDLAADYNEQFF
TRBV20-1	TRBJ2-5	CSAEDRGQQETQYF
TRBV20-1	TRBJ1-4	CSASLADTLNEKRFF
TRBV5-1	TRBJ2-7	CASRPGQGYEQYF
TRBV20-1	TRBJ2-3	CSATEVRGTDTQYF
TRBV7-2	TRBJ2-1	CASSSTGGGVRREQFF
TRBV20-1	TRBJ2-5	CSARDPLAGGLFQETQYF
TRBV5-6	TRBJ2-1	CASSPFARGGDNEQFF
TRBV10-3	TRBJ2-7	CAIRGSPDISYEQYF
TRBV10-3	TRBJ1-1	CAISEQGSNTEAFF
TRBV12-3/TRBV12-4	TRBJ2-7	CASRGTSSSYEQYF
TRBV6-6	TRBJ2-3	CASSPVGSGRTDTQYF
TRBV20-1	TRBJ2-7	CSARDFLNDEQYF
TRBV5-1	.	CASSLEGQGRDEQYF
TRBV6-5	TRBJ2-5	CASSQLAGVEETQYF
TRBV5-1	TRBJ2-1	CARSRDSYNEQFF
TRBV6-5	TRBJ1-2	CASSHGTGPTYYGYTF
TRBV14	TRBJ2-1	CASSPSNTYNEQFF
TRBV6-5	TRBJ2-7	CASSRAGTLAYEQYF
TRBV11-2	TRBJ1-5	CASSEHSNQPQHF
TRBV4-3	TRBJ1-5	CASSQRKGRDQPQHF
TRBV20-1	TRBJ1-1	CSASPFGGVSGNTEAFF
TRBV29-1	TRBJ2-5	CSVEVQQETQYF
TRBV7-2	TRBJ1-2	CASSPGRWGIYGYTF
TRBV12-3/TRBV12-4	TRBJ2-3	CASSRGGLSTDTQYF
TRBV12-3/TRBV12-4	TRBJ2-1	CASSDRERSYNEQFF
TRBV3-1	TRBJ2-4	CASSPRDSRSPIQYF